This note documents a single T cell receptor beta chain sequence. The antigen is undetermined. These data belong to a study of human T cells and chemical hapten exposure. About the study: Patch tests put 0.01% DPC on the upper back, and the results were checked at 6 days. The study enrolled mostly female patients with alopecia areata, totalis or universalis. TCR yields per sample varied, mainly owing to small pooled library volume differences. Study-wide results and caveats: Donors, who had alopecia, may show an immune response that differs from healthy people's.

Sample time point: patch test 2, 6 weeks after DPC sensitization. Treatment indicated: therapeutic diphenylcyclopropenone sensitization with weekly scalp DPC. MiXCR, applied by TCRdb to the RACE reads, yields one record per CDR3 protein. The repertoire consists of under 100,000 distinct CDR3 sequences, with 8.5% to 12% occurring once and the leading ten covering around 4.7%. The sample consisted of whole blood, taken in connection with sensitization to the hapten diphenylcyclopropenone (DPC). The TCR comes from a woman aged 50 to 60 with alopecia areata. Some clones in this sample may be carry-over from other donors' samples.

The CDR3 coding sequence is TGTGCCAGCAGCCGCGGGACTAACAATGAGCAGTTCTTC. Protein: CASSRGTNNEQFF. The chain couples TRBV3-1 to TRBJ2-1; TRBD2 matches 7 bases. Germline CDR1 reads LGHDT; CDR2 reads YNNKEL (reference sequence). J was trimmed by 5 bases and V by 4 bases; bases with no gene match: 2. The CDR3 runs 13 residues.